The 24 T cell receptor beta chains given below trace back to one sample, sequenced in a study of T cells in tumors after PD-1 blockade. Here immunoSEQ multiplex PCR was the method, and the copy in TCRdb shows in-frame clones only, minus some. Counted here are 55,000 to 65,000 clones, about four fifths occurring once; the ten biggest clones make up around 15%. The source material was PBMCs, sampled before anti-PD-1 treatment. These receptors all come from a human donor with basal cell carcinoma.

This chain connects TRBV9 to TRBJ1-5; D not resolved. CDR1 is SGDLS and CDR2 is YYNGEE in the germline V gene. Between the trimmed V and J ends, which lost 0 bases and 4 bases, there was a span of 8 bases. The length of the CDR3 is 14 residues. The CDR3 DNA sequence: TGTGCCAGCAGCGTAGGGTTGGGTAATCAGCCCCAGCATTTT. Its translation is CASSVGLGNQPQHF.

In its sample, this clone was seen once. In DNA form, the CDR3 reads TGTGCCAGCAGTTTGTCGGGGGGAGGGACCTACGAGCAGTACTTC. As protein: CASSLSGGGTYEQYF. The chain has TRBV27 and TRBJ2-7; 7 bases fit TRBD2. The germline CDR1 and CDR2 sequences are MNHEY and SMNVEV (reference sequence). With V trimmed by 3 bases and J by 2 bases, 7 bases remained unmatched. The CDR3 spans 15 residues.

This clone has just a few counts. The chain employs TRBV18 and TRBJ1-1, with D possibly TRBD1 on 6 matching bases. Germline assignment: CDR1 KGHSH and CDR2 LQKENI. V lost 6 bases to trimming and J lost 11 bases, with 22 bases between them. This CDR3 has 14 amino acids. The chain's CDR3 is CASSEFRQPQGAFF. CDR3 coding DNA: TGTGCCAGCTCGGAATTCCGGCAGCCTCAGGGGGCTTTCTTT.

This clone was counted at least ten times. This CDR3 is also generated by other DNA sequences in the sample. The CDR3 nucleotides read TGTGCCAGCAGCCAAGATACGGGGGGCTACACCTTC. Its translation is CASSQDTGGYTF. The V call is TRBV4-2, the J call TRBJ1-2; D gene ambiguous. Germline V gives CDR1 LGHNA, CDR2 YNFKEQ. Trimming shortened V by 0 bases and J by 8 bases, and 7 bases separated the two germline ends. This CDR3 region has 12 residues.

This clone was detected once. The rearrangement joins TRBV6-2 or TRBV6-3 to TRBJ2-7; the D is unclear. Germline CDR1 and CDR2: MNHEY and SVGEGT. V shed 5 bases and J shed 3 bases, with 5 bases lying between them. CDR3 size: 11 residues. The CDR3 sequence: CASSHLYEQYF. The DNA for the CDR3 is TGTGCCAGCAGTCACCTCTACGAGCAGTACTTC.

CDR3 sequence reads: CASSSAGLAGNEQFF. The CDR3 coding sequence is TGTGCCAGCAGCTCTGCGGGACTAGCGGGGAACGAGCAGTTCTTC. The V call is TRBV5-4, the J call TRBJ2-1, with 13 bases identical to TRBD2. Germline V gives CDR1 SGHNT, CDR2 YYREEE (reference sequence). V shed 3 bases and J 10 bases; nucleotides not matched to a gene: 7. The CDR3 consists of 15 residues. The full variable domain, completed using reference TRBV5-4 and TRBJ2-1, is ETGVTQSPTHLIKTRGQQVTLRCSSQSGHNTVSWYQQALGQGPQFIFQYYREEENGRGNFPPRFSGLQFPNYSSELNVNALELDDSALYLCASSSAGLAGNEQFFGPGTRLTVL.

This chain uses TRBV2 with TRBJ1-6, with a weak D call TRBD1 (6 bases). This CDR3 is built from 13 residues. The V gene lost 4 bases and the J gene lost 10 bases, with 11 bases spanning the gap. Per germline, CDR1 SNHLY and CDR2 FYNNEI. The DNA for the CDR3 is TGTGCCAGCAGTGCGGACAGCAGGTCACCCCTCCACTTT. It specifies CASSADSRSPLHF.

V and J are TRBV5-1 and TRBJ1-1; the D is unclear. CDR1 and CDR2 from the germline V gene are SGHRS and YFSETQ. CDR3 length: 16 amino acids. V lost 2 bases and J lost 4, with 18 bases in between. The CDR3: CASSFFGTGGGTEAFF. The CDR3 nucleotides read TGCGCCAGCAGCTTTTTCGGCACCGGAGGAGGCACTGAAGCTTTCTTT.

The V and J genes are TRBV18 and TRBJ2-7; weak D call: TRBD2 (6 bases). CDR1 and CDR2 from the germline V gene are KGHSH and LQKENI. V gave up 5 bases and J gave up 2 bases, with 16 bases separating them. The CDR3 loop spans 15 amino acids. The CDR3 DNA reads TGTGCCAGCTCATCGTCAGGTAGGGAGGCCTACGAGCAGTACTTC. Translating it yields CASSSSGREAYEQYF.

This clone was observed a single time. V gene TRBV11-1 combines with J gene TRBJ1-1; the D is unclear. V shed 5 bases and J shed 1 base, with 11 bases lying between them. In germline, CDR1 is SGHAT, CDR2 FQDESV (reference sequence). The CDR3 covers 14 residues. The CDR3: CASSKYHGNTEAFF. DNA for the CDR3: TGTGCCAGCAGCAAATACCACGGGAACACTGAAGCTTTCTTT.

The CDR3 reads CASSEKGGASGANVLTF. The CDR3 DNA reads TGTGCCAGCAGTGAAAAGGGGGGGGCCTCTGGGGCCAACGTCCTGACTTTC. The gene calls are TRBV2 and TRBJ2-6, with TRBD2 as a possible D gene (7 bases). The CDR3 consists of 17 residues. Looked up from germline, CDR1 is SNHLY and CDR2 is FYNNEI. The ends were cut back, 2 bases at V and 0 bases at J, with 11 bases in the middle.

The rearrangement uses TRBV7-8 and TRBJ1-2; D is ambiguous. Trimming removed 0 bases from V and 6 bases from J, with 11 bases in between. Looked up from germline, CDR1 is SGHVS and CDR2 is FQNEAQ. CDR3 length: 14 amino acids. In DNA, the CDR3 is TGTGCCAGCAGCTTAGCTTCACAGCAAGATGGCTACACCTTC. It is translated as CASSLASQQDGYTF.

This clone was observed a handful of times. This chain joins TRBV6-5 and TRBJ2-1; D is uncertain. CDR1 is MNHEY and CDR2 is SVGAGI in the germline V gene. Trimming pared 4 bases from V and 8 bases from J, leaving 12 bases between. This CDR3 has 13 residues. CDR3 amino acids: CASSSGPLDEQFF. In DNA form, the CDR3 reads TGTGCCAGCAGTTCCGGACCACTGGATGAGCAGTTCTTC.

The V and J genes are TRBV3-1 (or the pseudogene TRBV3-2) and TRBJ1-5; D is unclear. The germline V and J ends were trimmed by 1 base and 3 bases, with 7 bases remaining between them. There are 14 residues in the CDR3. Germline values: CDR1 LGHDT, CDR2 YNNKEL (reference sequence). CDR3 sequence: CASSQGQTNQPQHF. CDR3 coding DNA: TGTGCCAGCAGCCAAGGCCAGACCAATCAGCCCCAGCATTTT.

This chain uses TRBV10-3 with TRBJ1-2; D possibly corresponds to TRBD1 (5 bases). Germline V lookup: CDR1 ENHRY, CDR2 SYGVKD. This CDR3 is 16 amino acids long. V gave up 4 bases and J gave up 0 bases, with 15 bases separating them. DNA of the CDR3: TGTGCCATCAGTGCGGATCGACAGAACCCTAACTATGGCTACACCTTC. This codes for CAISADRQNPNYGYTF.

As for this clone: An end of the junction does not agree with germline; a read error may underlie this. This chain links TRBV19 with TRBJ1-3; TRBD1 matches at 10 bases. This CDR3 region has 14 residues. Germline CDR1 and CDR2: LNHDA and SQIVND (reference sequence). The CDR3 nucleotides are TGTGCCAGTAGGTCCGGGACAGGGGCGCGAACTGTGGATTTT. This encodes CASRSGTGARTVDF.

V and J are TRBV2 and TRBJ1-1; TRBD1 matches at 9 bases. Germline trimming cut 4 bases from V and 3 bases from J; bases unmatched to any gene: 3. The CDR3 runs 14 residues. Germline CDR1 SNHLY, CDR2 FYNNEI. CDR3 protein: CASSGDREDTEAFF. CDR3 nucleotides: TGTGCCAGCAGTGGGGACAGGGAAGACACTGAAGCTTTCTTT.

This clone was counted a few times. The same CDR3 is also encoded by other DNA sequences in this sample. V usage is TRBV30 and J usage is TRBJ1-5; D might be TRBD1 (5 bases). The V gene lost 2 bases and the J gene lost 2 bases, with 10 bases spanning the gap. The CDR3 covers 14 residues. From germline, CDR1 is GTSNPN and CDR2 SVGIG (reference sequence). The CDR3 coding sequence is TGTGCCTGGAGTCGGGACCTGGGCAATCAGCCCCAGCATTTT. Translating it yields CAWSRDLGNQPQHF.

The V and J genes are TRBV5-1 and TRBJ1-2; 7 bases line up with TRBD1. Germline V gene data show CDR1 as SGHRS and CDR2 as YFSETQ. The CDR3 is 15 residues long. The V segment lost 4 bases and the J segment 3 bases; nucleotides outside the gene matches: 9. The CDR3 loop is CASSHQGEGDYGYTF. The CDR3, as DNA: TGCGCCAGCAGCCATCAGGGGGAGGGGGACTATGGCTACACCTTC.

This chain connects TRBV5-1 to TRBJ2-1, with D tentatively TRBD2 (6 bases). Between the trimmed V and J ends, which lost 7 bases and 4 bases, there was a span of 9 bases. The CDR3 has 12 amino acids. Germline CDR1 reads SGHRS; CDR2 reads YFSETQ. CDR3 bases: TGCGCCAGCGGACTAACTTACAATGAGCAGTTCTTC. Amino acid sequence: CASGLTYNEQFF.

The rearrangement uses TRBV2 and TRBJ2-5, with 8 nucleotides matching TRBD1. The germline V gene has CDR1 SNHLY and CDR2 FYNNEI. Unmatched junction bases numbered 11, after V lost 4 bases and J lost 4 bases. The CDR3 consists of 16 residues. The CDR3: CASSAGTGGKGETQYF. The DNA of the CDR3 is TGTGCCAGCAGTGCAGGAACAGGGGGTAAAGGAGAGACCCAGTACTTC. The variable domain in full, completed from reference TRBV2 and TRBJ2-5, reads EPEVTQTPSHQVTQMGQEVILRCVPISNHLYFYWYRQILGQKVEFLVSFYNNEISEKSEIFDDQFSVERPDGSNFTLKIRSTKLEDSAMYFCASSAGTGGKGETQYFGPGTRLLVL.

Concerning this clone itself: The junction and the germline gene differ at one end; a read error may be behind it. CDR3 sequence (DNA): TGTGCTAGCAGCTCCGCTACAGGGGCGGGGGAGACCCAGTACTTC. This translates into CASSSATGAGETQYF. The chain couples TRBV7-7 to TRBJ2-5, with a possible D match to TRBD1 (7 bases). From germline, CDR1 is SSHAT and CDR2 FNYEAQ (reference sequence). The CDR3 is 15 residues long.

The V gene is TRBV30, the J gene TRBJ2-7; a possible D gene is TRBD2 (5 bases). Trimming stripped 5 bases from V and 3 bases from J, with 11 bases between. The CDR3 is 12 residues long. In germline, CDR1 is GTSNPN, CDR2 SVGIG (reference sequence). The CDR3 is CAWSSGIYEQYF. CDR3 nucleotide sequence: TGTGCCTGGTCCTCCGGGATCTACGAGCAGTACTTC.

The V and J genes are TRBV6-5 and TRBJ1-2, with D uncertain. V lost 0 bases, J lost 8 bases, and 16 bases lay in between. CDR3 length: 15 residues. Germline V gene data show CDR1 as MNHEY and CDR2 as SVGAGI. The CDR3: CASSYSTGLRLGYTF. CDR3 sequence (DNA): TGTGCCAGCAGTTACTCGACTGGGCTCCGTTTGGGCTACACCTTC.